The 29 T cell receptor beta chains below come from one sample, sequenced in a study of blood T cells in healthy people across ages. Sample-barcoded 5' priming and a J-beta primer mix drove a second PCR of roughly 6 to 12 cycles. One entry per CDR3 protein, called by TCRdb with MiXCR from the 5' RACE reads. Of 780,000 or so distinct CDR3 sequences listed, roughly three fifths are singletons. The sequencing sample was made of blood. All receptors come from a man aged 40-55 years in good health.

V and J are TRBV20-1 and TRBJ1-2; D is uncertain. The V end was cut by 6 bases, the J end by 8 bases, with 22 bases between. This CDR3 has 14 residues. The V gene's germline CDR1 is DFQATT and CDR2 SNEGSKA (reference sequence). The CDR3 sequence is CSAYGTEGLRGYTF. The DNA of the CDR3 is TGCAGTGCCTACGGAACGGAGGGCCTCAGAGGCTACACCTTC.

As DNA, the CDR3 is TGCAGTGCTAGAGATAGAAGGCAGGGAGAAAATTCACCCCTCCACTTT. Its protein is CSARDRRQGENSPLHF. This chain uses TRBV20-1 with TRBJ1-6, with D tentatively TRBD1 (5 bases). Trimming stripped 0 bases from V and 7 bases from J, with 16 bases between. This CDR3 region has 16 residues. The V gene's germline CDR1 is DFQATT and CDR2 SNEGSKA (reference sequence).

Note on this clonotype: Sequence at one end of the junction differs from germline and may be a read error. The chain is built from TRBV6-5 and TRBJ1-2; possibly TRBD1 for D (5 bases). Germline CDR1 reads MNHEY; CDR2 reads SVGAGI. This CDR3 is built from 13 residues. This chain's CDR3 is CASREPGTYGDTF. The CDR3, as DNA: TGTGCCAGCCGGGAGCCAGGGACCTATGGCGACACCTTC.

The gene calls are TRBV4-3 and TRBJ2-1; TRBD2 agrees at 9 bases. After removal of 0 bases from V and 13 bases from J, the junction contained 19 bases not matched to a gene. Germline V gives CDR1 LGHNA, CDR2 YSLEER. This CDR3 has 18 amino acids. The CDR3 reads CASSQELAGGPLGETQFF. The CDR3 region has the DNA TGCGCCAGCAGCCAAGAGTTGGCGGGAGGGCCTCTAGGCGAGACCCAGTTCTTC.

This clonotype was seen a few times. V is TRBV25-1 and J is TRBJ1-1; D gene uncertain. The CDR3 extends over 13 amino acids. Germline V gene sequence: CDR1 MGHDK, CDR2 SYGVNS. V was trimmed by 8 bases and J by 2 bases, leaving 12 bases between them. The CDR3 region has the DNA TGTGCCAGCGAGAGTCGGGTAAACACTGAAGCTTTCTTT. This gives the protein CASESRVNTEAFF.

The gene calls are TRBV5-1 and TRBJ2-7; 10 bases agree with TRBD1. Germline CDR1 is SGHRS and CDR2 is YFSETQ. Unmatched junction bases numbered 4, after V lost 1 base and J lost 3 bases. The CDR3 contains 15 residues. CDR3 amino acids: CASSLPGQGDYEQYF. CDR3 DNA sequence: TGCGCCAGCAGCTTGCCCGGACAGGGGGACTACGAGCAGTACTTC.

V is TRBV7-9 and J is TRBJ1-4; D perhaps matches TRBD1 (6 bases). The CDR3 length is 15 residues. V gave up 6 bases and J gave up 8 bases, with 19 bases separating them. CDR1 is SEHNR and CDR2 is FQNEAQ in the germline V gene (reference sequence). The chain's CDR3 is CASRPIQGSREKLFF. DNA for the CDR3: TGTGCCAGCAGGCCCATCCAGGGGAGTCGAGAAAAACTGTTTTTT.

CDR3 nucleotides: TGTGCCACCAGAAATCAGCCCCAGCATTTT. Encoded protein: CATRNQPQHF. The chain couples TRBV25-1 to TRBJ1-5; no clear D. CDR1 is MGHDK and CDR2 is SYGVNS in the germline V gene. The V end was cut by 10 bases, the J end by 4 bases, with 5 bases between. The CDR3 runs to 10 residues.

The V gene is TRBV7-9, the J gene TRBJ2-3; D is unresolved. Trimming removed 3 bases at V and 5 bases at J, with 6 bases between. The germline gives CDR1 SEHNR, CDR2 FQNEAQ (reference sequence). The CDR3 contains 12 residues. The DNA of the CDR3 is TGTGCCAGCAGCTTTACTGGAGATACGCAGTATTTT. Protein product: CASSFTGDTQYF. The full variable domain, rest sourced from reference TRBV7-9 and TRBJ2-3, is DTGVSQNPRHKITKRGQNVTFRCDPISEHNRLYWYRQTLGQGPEFLTYFQNEAQLEKSRLLSDRFSAERPKGSFSTLEIQRTEQGDSAMYLCASSFTGDTQYFGPGTRLTVL.

The gene calls are TRBV28 and TRBJ1-2, with 7 bases identical to TRBD1. Germline-derived CDR1 and CDR2 are MDHEN and SYDVKM. This CDR3 contains 14 residues. The trim removed 3 bases at V and 8 bases at J, leaving 9 bases unmatched. The chain's CDR3 is CASSFRQGLGGYTF. CDR3 in DNA: TGTGCCAGCAGTTTTCGACAGGGCTTGGGAGGCTACACCTTC.

The V gene is TRBV7-9, the J gene TRBJ2-7; no clear D gene. The CDR3 length is 14 residues. The V gene lost 1 base and the J gene lost 4 bases, with 11 bases spanning the gap. CDR1 is SEHNR and CDR2 is FQNEAQ in the germline V gene (reference sequence). The CDR3 loop is CASSLVVIGYEQYF. The CDR3 region has the DNA TGTGCCAGCAGCTTAGTCGTGATAGGGTACGAGCAGTACTTC.

This clonotype was recorded a few times. J is TRBJ2-5 and V is TRBV25-1; D is possibly TRBD1 or TRBD2 (6 bases each). Looked up from germline, CDR1 is MGHDK and CDR2 is SYGVNS. CDR3 length equals 14 residues. Trimming stripped 2 bases from V and 4 bases from J, with 11 bases between. CDR3 protein: CASSETGARETQYF. As DNA, the CDR3 is TGTGCCAGCAGTGAAACGGGGGCGCGAGAGACCCAGTACTTC. Variable domain in full (rest from reference TRBV25-1 and TRBJ2-5): EADIYQTPRYLVIGTGKKITLECSQTMGHDKMYWYQQDPGMELHLIHYSYGVNSTEKGDLSSESTVSRIRTEHFPLTLESARPSHTSQYLCASSETGARETQYFGPGTRLLVL.

J is TRBJ2-3 and V is TRBV20-1, with D maybe TRBD2 (6 bases). Germline loops: CDR1 DFQATT, CDR2 SNEGSKA (reference sequence). With 3 bases removed from V and 3 bases from J, the gap between germline ends came to 7 bases. The CDR3 runs to 12 residues. CDR3 protein: CSARTSTDTQYF. The CDR3, as DNA: TGCAGTGCTAGGACTAGTACAGATACGCAGTATTTT.

The chain carries TRBV5-6 and TRBJ2-5; 7 bases match TRBD2. The CDR3 is 17 amino acids. V trimming: 1 base; J trimming: 1 base; junction bases outside the gene matches: 10. Germline V gene lookup returns CDR1 SGHDT and CDR2 YYEEEE. Here the CDR3 DNA reads TGTGCCAGCAGCTTGATGTTCCAGCGGGGATTCCAAGAGACCCAGTACTTC. This encodes CASSLMFQRGFQETQYF.

This clonotype was seen just once. The chain uses TRBV2 and TRBJ1-1, with 7 positions matching TRBD1. The length of the CDR3 is 13 residues. With 7 bases clipped from V and 1 base from J, the junction kept 3 bases outside the gene matches. Germline V gene sequence: CDR1 SNHLY, CDR2 FYNNEI. For the CDR3, the DNA is TGTGCCAGCATTAGACAGGGGAACACTGAAGCTTTCTTT. It encodes CASIRQGNTEAFF.

In its sample, this clonotype was seen a few times. The DNA of the CDR3 is TGCAGCCCCACGGACAGGGCCTTCACGGATACGCAGTATTTT. Translation gives CSPTDRAFTDTQYF. J is TRBJ2-3 and V is TRBV20-1; 8 bases fit TRBD1. The CDR3 totals 14 residues. In germline, CDR1 is DFQATT, CDR2 SNEGSKA (reference sequence).

This clonotype was picked up one time. This chain uses TRBV12-3 or TRBV12-4 with TRBJ1-2; D remains ambiguous. V was cut by 3 bases and J by 6 bases, with 23 bases left in between. The CDR3 consists of 17 residues. CDR3 protein: CASSFMRYGGRINGYTF. The CDR3, as DNA: TGTGCCAGCAGTTTTATGAGGTACGGTGGGAGGATCAATGGCTACACCTTC.

The table lists this clonotype with many counts. J is TRBJ2-7 and V is TRBV4-2, with D perhaps matching TRBD1 or TRBD2 (6 bases each). This CDR3 has 14 residues. Germline CDR1 and CDR2: LGHNA and YNFKEQ. V was trimmed by 5 bases and J by 0 bases, leaving 11 bases between them. In DNA, the CDR3 is TGTGCCAGCAGCGAAGGAGGGGGCTCCTACGAGCAGTACTTC. This sequence encodes CASSEGGGSYEQYF.

This clonotype has a handful of counts. The chain couples TRBV10-3 to TRBJ2-5; TRBD2 aligns across 10 bases. The trim removed 2 bases at V and 11 bases at J, leaving 11 bases unmatched. CDR3 length: 15 residues. The germline V gene encodes CDR1 ENHRY and CDR2 SYGVKD. The CDR3 nucleotides are TGTGCCATCAGTGAGAGGGCTAGCGGGGGTGATGAGCAGTACTTC. Protein sequence: CAISERASGGDEQYF.

The genes are TRBV12-3 or TRBV12-4 and TRBJ2-5; D uncertain. The CDR3 loop spans 15 amino acids. V was trimmed by 6 bases and J by 1 base, leaving 15 bases between them. The CDR3 DNA reads as TGTGCCAGCAGCCCGTCGCGGCAGCCCCAAGAGACCCAGTACTTC. This encodes CASSPSRQPQETQYF.

The genes are TRBV20-1 and TRBJ2-3; 8 bases match TRBD2. The germline gives CDR1 DFQATT, CDR2 SNEGSKA (reference sequence). The CDR3 length is 14 residues. Trimming removed 5 bases from V and 2 bases from J; junction bases left unmatched: 6. CDR3 DNA sequence: TGCAGTGCTCTTATAGCGGGGTCCACAGATACGCAGTATTTT. Amino acids: CSALIAGSTDTQYF.

The chain links TRBV4-3 to TRBJ2-7; 10 positions match TRBD1. CDR3 length equals 15 residues. V lost 3 bases, J lost 3 bases, and 5 bases stayed unmatched. Germline V CDR1 and CDR2: LGHNA, YSLEER. CDR3 sequence: CASSQWGTGDYEQYF. The CDR3, as DNA: TGCGCCAGCAGCCAGTGGGGGACAGGGGACTACGAGCAGTACTTC.

This clonotype was counted a few times. The chain combines TRBV2 with TRBJ2-5; D ambiguous. Trimming took off 6 bases at V and 0 bases at J, with 23 bases between the two ends. The CDR3 consists of 18 residues. Germline CDR1 SNHLY, CDR2 FYNNEI. Here the CDR3 reads CASSWGLEATENQETQYF. In DNA form, the CDR3 reads TGTGCCAGCAGCTGGGGTTTAGAAGCGACGGAAAACCAAGAGACCCAGTACTTC.

This chain links TRBV20-1 with TRBJ1-1; D is ambiguous. V was clipped by 4 bases and J by 2 bases, with 14 bases between them. The CDR3 extends over 14 amino acids. Germline assignment: CDR1 DFQATT and CDR2 SNEGSKA (reference sequence). The CDR3 DNA sequence: TGCAGTGCTACCATGCACACAGAAAACACTGAAGCTTTCTTT. The encoded protein is CSATMHTENTEAFF.

This clonotype appeared a single time. The chain joins TRBV9 to TRBJ2-3; no clear D gene. CDR1 and CDR2 from the germline V gene are SGDLS and YYNGEE. The CDR3 length is 15 residues. V was pared by 7 bases and J by 1 base, with 16 bases between. In nucleotides, the CDR3 is TGTGCCAGCGCCTTACGGCAGGCAGGCACAGATACGCAGTATTTT. Its protein is CASALRQAGTDTQYF. Filled out from reference TRBV9 and TRBJ2-3, the complete variable domain reads DSGVTQTPKHLITATGQRVTLRCSPRSGDLSVYWYQQSLDQGLQFLIQYYNGEERAKGNILERFSAQQFPDLHSELNLSSLELGDSALYFCASALRQAGTDTQYFGPGTRLTVL.

The chain joins TRBV20-1 to TRBJ2-7; D is unresolved. The CDR3 consists of 13 residues. V was trimmed by 3 bases and J by 0 bases, leaving 9 bases between them. The germline gives CDR1 DFQATT, CDR2 SNEGSKA (reference sequence). The DNA of the CDR3 is TGCAGTGCTAGTGGTTCTAACTCCTACGAGCAGTACTTC. As protein: CSASGSNSYEQYF.

The chain uses TRBV7-2 and TRBJ2-1, with a tentative D call TRBD2 (5 bases). Trimming removed 8 bases from V and 0 bases from J, with 8 bases in between. Per the germline V gene, CDR1 is SGHTA and CDR2 is FQGNSA. This CDR3 comprises 13 residues. CDR3 loop: CTSRGSSYNEQFF. For the CDR3, the DNA is TGTACCAGCCGGGGTAGCTCCTACAATGAGCAGTTCTTC.

The DNA of the CDR3 is TGTGCCAGCAGCTGGACTAGCGGGGGGGCCACAGATACGCAGTATTTT. It encodes CASSWTSGGATDTQYF. The chain links TRBV13 to TRBJ2-3, with TRBD2 identical over 15 bases. Germline values: CDR1 PRHDT, CDR2 FYEKMQ (reference sequence). CDR3 length equals 16 residues. The V and J ends lost 4 bases and 2 bases, in that order; junction bases with no gene match: 1.

This chain links TRBV3-1 with TRBJ2-3; D unresolved. The germline CDR1 and CDR2 sequences are LGHDT and YNNKEL (reference sequence). The CDR3 consists of 14 residues. Trimming stripped 1 base from V and 2 bases from J, with 7 bases between. This chain's CDR3 is CASSQGEPTDTQYF. The CDR3 nucleotides are TGTGCCAGCAGCCAAGGGGAACCCACAGATACGCAGTATTTT.